The 19 T cell receptor beta chains below come from one sample, sequenced in a study of CD8 T cells in Susac syndrome. Reverse transcription used 0.5 to 1 ug RNA and random hexamers. TCRdb re-called the immunoSEQ multiplex PCR reads with MiXCR, one entry per CDR3 protein. The sample holds 150,000 to 200,000 distinct CDR3 sequences, around 94% seen once. Sequencing input: CD4+ T cells from PBMCs. The source of these receptors is a human donor in good health.

This clonotype was observed once. V usage is TRBV7-2 and J usage is TRBJ1-6, with D unclear. The V end was cut by 5 bases, the J end by 9 bases, with 23 bases between. CDR1 is SGHTA and CDR2 is FQGNSA in the germline V gene. The CDR3 covers 17 residues. The CDR3 bases are TGTGCCAGCAGCCTATTTGGGCAGACACTTGGGAGTTCACCCCTCCACTTT. Its translation: CASSLFGQTLGSSPLHF.

The rearrangement joins TRBV5-6 to TRBJ1-1; D gene ambiguous. The ends were cut back, 6 bases at V and 3 bases at J, with 9 bases in the middle. The CDR3 runs 12 residues. The germline gives CDR1 SGHDT, CDR2 YYEEEE. CDR3 amino acids: CASNQADTEAFF. CDR3 in DNA: TGTGCCAGCAATCAAGCGGACACTGAAGCTTTCTTT. The whole variable domain, filled in from reference TRBV5-6 and TRBJ1-1, reads DAGVTQSPTHLIKTRGQQVTLRCSPKSGHDTVSWYQQALGQGPQFIFQYYEEEERQRGNFPDRFSGHQFPNYSSELNVNALLLGDSALYLCASNQADTEAFFGQGTRLTVV.

The chain recombines TRBV6-1 with TRBJ1-5, with D hard to call. The germline V and J ends were trimmed by 8 bases and 7 bases, with 24 bases remaining between them. The length of the CDR3 is 16 residues. CDR1 is MNHNS, CDR2 SASEGT, per germline. The CDR3 loop is CASGAYSYALGQPQHF. In nucleotides, the CDR3 is TGTGCCAGCGGAGCATACTCCTACGCGCTCGGGCAGCCCCAGCATTTT.

The rearrangement links TRBV6-2 or TRBV6-3 to TRBJ2-3, with 9 bases fitting TRBD1. Trimming at V came to 8 bases and at J to 4 bases, leaving 4 bases not matched to a gene. Germline assignment: CDR1 MNHEY and CDR2 SVGEGT. The CDR3 runs to 13 residues. Here the CDR3 DNA reads TGTGCCAGCCTACAGGGGGCCGCAGATACGCAGTATTTT. Translated: CASLQGAADTQYF.

This chain uses TRBV29-1 with TRBJ1-2; unclear D gene. The CDR3 consists of 12 residues. Trimming took 4 bases from V and 7 from J, leaving 13 bases between them. The germline V gene encodes CDR1 SQVTM and CDR2 ANQGSEA. The CDR3 spells CSVGPRSSGYTF. The CDR3 coding sequence is TGCAGCGTTGGCCCTAGAAGCTCTGGCTACACCTTC.

The chain is built from TRBV6-6 and TRBJ1-1; unclear D gene. There are 10 residues in the CDR3. The V end lost 0 bases, the J end lost 10 bases, and 3 bases lay between the germline ends. Germline CDR1 and CDR2: MNHNY and SVGAGI (reference sequence). The CDR3 DNA reads as TGTGCCAGCAGTTACTCTGGAGCTTTCTTT. Its protein product is CASSYSGAFF.

The rearrangement uses TRBV6-5 and TRBJ2-5; 13 bases are a match to TRBD2. CDR3 length: 14 residues. V lost 7 bases and J lost 6; bases outside the gene matches: 5. Germline CDR1 reads MNHEY; CDR2 reads SVGAGI. The CDR3 reads CASTTSGGAKTQYF. DNA for the CDR3: TGTGCCAGCACTACTAGCGGGGGGGCGAAGACCCAGTACTTC.

V is TRBV27 and J is TRBJ1-1, with 8 nucleotides matching TRBD1. Losses at the gene ends were 8 bases for V and 1 base for J; bases not matched to a gene: 9. The germline gives CDR1 MNHEY, CDR2 SMNVEV (reference sequence). This CDR3 has 15 amino acids. CDR3 coding DNA: TGTGCCAGCGGTCGGGCAGGGGGCGGGAACACTGAAGCTTTCTTT. Amino acids: CASGRAGGGNTEAFF.

This sequence joins TRBV20-1 and TRBJ2-7; D gene unclear. Germline CDR1 is DFQATT and CDR2 is SNEGSKA (reference sequence). The CDR3 contains 13 residues. Deletions cut 1 base from V and 0 bases from J, with 7 bases between. CDR3 protein: CSARGSRSYEQYF. The DNA of the CDR3 is TGCAGTGCTAGAGGCAGCCGCTCCTACGAGCAGTACTTC.

This sequence joins TRBV12-3 or TRBV12-4 and TRBJ2-2; D is unresolved. The V end was cut by 8 bases, the J end by 0 bases, with 13 bases between. The CDR3 is made up of 15 amino acids. The CDR3 spells CASRQSTPNTGELFF. DNA for the CDR3: TGTGCCAGCCGGCAGAGTACCCCGAACACCGGGGAGCTGTTTTTT.

The chain employs TRBV29-1 and TRBJ2-7, with TRBD1 identical over 10 bases. This CDR3 contains 12 residues. J lost 4 bases, V lost 4 bases, and 1 base had no gene match. Germline lookup yields CDR1 SQVTM and CDR2 ANQGSEA. The CDR3 region is CSVGGQGYEQYF. DNA for the CDR3: TGCAGCGTTGGGGGACAGGGGTACGAGCAGTACTTC.

This clonotype was detected only once. This sequence joins TRBV12-3 or TRBV12-4 and TRBJ2-5; 7 positions agree with TRBD1. The CDR3 spans 13 residues. J was trimmed by 1 base and V by 8 bases; bases with no gene match: 4. The CDR3 spells CASGRDSQETQYF. CDR3 sequence (DNA): TGTGCCAGCGGCCGGGACAGCCAAGAGACCCAGTACTTC.

The chain couples TRBV20-1 to TRBJ1-2; the D gene is possibly TRBD1 (5 bases). The CDR3 covers 12 residues. CDR1 is DFQATT, CDR2 SNEGSKA, per germline (reference sequence). Trimming left V 0 bases short and J 7 bases short, with 9 bases between. CDR3 sequence: CSARDNQGGYTF. CDR3 DNA sequence: TGCAGTGCTAGAGATAACCAGGGTGGCTACACCTTC.

The V and J genes are TRBV5-6 and TRBJ2-7; TRBD1 or TRBD2 may be the D gene (5 bases each). Germline lookup yields CDR1 SGHDT and CDR2 YYEEEE. With 6 bases removed from V and 3 bases from J, the gap between germline ends came to 13 bases. This CDR3 has 13 amino acids. The CDR3 bases are TGTGCCAGCACCAGGGACGCGAACTACGAGCAGTACTTC. It encodes CASTRDANYEQYF.

The chain uses TRBV3-1 and TRBJ2-1, with D possibly being TRBD2 (5 bases). Germline CDR1 is LGHDT and CDR2 is YNNKEL (reference sequence). There are 18 residues in the CDR3. Trimming stripped 0 bases from V and 6 bases from J, with 21 bases between. The CDR3 here is CASSQDSRLFTRVNEQFF. In DNA, the CDR3 is TGTGCCAGCAGCCAAGATTCAAGGCTCTTTACGCGGGTCAATGAGCAGTTCTTC.

The chain employs TRBV5-1 and TRBJ2-2; the D is unclear. Germline V gene sequence: CDR1 SGHRS, CDR2 YFSETQ. Between the trimmed V and J ends, which lost 1 base and 1 base, there was a span of 11 bases. This CDR3 is built from 16 residues. The CDR3 DNA follows: TGCGCCAGCAGCTTGTCGGCCAGGCTGAACACCGGGGAGCTGTTTTTT. Protein sequence: CASSLSARLNTGELFF.

The chain links TRBV7-2 to TRBJ1-6, with a tentative D call TRBD1 (5 bases). This CDR3 comprises 14 residues. Germline values: CDR1 SGHTA, CDR2 FQGNSA. V was clipped by 1 base and J by 10 bases, with 11 bases between them. The DNA of the CDR3 is TGTGCCAGCAGCTTAGAGGCAGGGCGGTCACCCCTCCACTTT. Its protein product is CASSLEAGRSPLHF.

V and J are TRBV20-1 and TRBJ2-5, with TRBD2 matching over 11 bases. V gave up 6 bases and J gave up 2 bases; unmatched junction bases: 2. This CDR3 spans 13 amino acids. Per germline, CDR1 DFQATT and CDR2 SNEGSKA (reference sequence). CDR3: CSARLAGQETQYF. In DNA, the CDR3 is TGCAGTGCGCGACTAGCGGGGCAAGAGACCCAGTACTTC.

The chain carries TRBV6-1 and TRBJ2-5; 11 nucleotides match TRBD2. Germline CDR1 is MNHNS and CDR2 is SASEGT. Trimming took 7 bases from V and 2 from J; bases not matched to a gene: 9. CDR3 length equals 16 residues. The CDR3 region has the DNA TGTGCCAGCACCTACGGGCTAGCGGGGGGTCAAGAGACCCAGTACTTC. Protein product: CASTYGLAGGQETQYF.